These 18 T cell receptor beta chains share one sample of origin, sequenced in a study of T-cell reconstitution after alpha-beta-depleted transplantation in children. It was with unique molecular identifiers that the TCRbeta library was prepared. Using its own MiXCR run on the PCR reads, TCRdb lists one record per CDR3 protein. Of roughly 120,000 distinct CDR3 sequences in the sample, 23% were seen once. Sample: PBMCs, mostly from graft donor cells, taken 180 days after TCRalphabeta/CD19-depleted stem cell transplant. The receptors were gathered from a male patient between 2 and 15 years old who had a stem cell transplant for chronic granulomatous disease, so the T cells may come from the graft donor.

This clonotype was detected ten times or more. The V call is TRBV20-1, the J call TRBJ2-3; 10 positions match TRBD2. The V gene's germline CDR1 is DFQATT and CDR2 SNEGSKA (reference sequence). CDR3 size: 14 residues. V lost 7 bases and J lost 2; bases outside the gene matches: 6. CDR3 residues: CSVPSGGLTDTQYF. CDR3 nucleotides: TGCAGTGTTCCTAGCGGGGGCCTCACAGATACGCAGTATTTT.

The table lists this clonotype with many counts. This chain joins TRBV7-9 and TRBJ1-2; 8 bases match TRBD1. In germline, CDR1 is SEHNR, CDR2 FQNEAQ (reference sequence). V was pared by 5 bases and J by 5 bases, with 7 bases of the junction left unmatched. This CDR3 region has 14 residues. CDR3: CASSRGTGPYGYTF. The CDR3 bases are TGTGCCAGCAGCCGTGGGACAGGACCTTATGGCTACACCTTC.

In its sample, this clonotype was seen a few times. This CDR3 is CASSPGFEKLFF. In nucleotides, the CDR3 is TGTGCCAGCAGCCCAGGGTTTGAAAAACTGTTTTTT. V usage is TRBV7-2 and J usage is TRBJ1-4, with D perhaps TRBD1 (5 bases). The germline CDR1 and CDR2 sequences are SGHTA and FQGNSA. The V end was cut by 5 bases, the J end by 7 bases, with 8 bases between. The CDR3 extends over 12 amino acids.

With respect to this clonotype: Since a much larger clone is just one base distant, this may be a read error. The genes are TRBV20-1 and TRBJ2-4; 7 bases are a match to TRBD2. The trim removed 6 bases at V and 12 bases at J, leaving 17 bases unmatched. Looked up from germline, CDR1 is DFQATT and CDR2 is SNEGSKA (reference sequence). The CDR3 consists of 14 residues. CDR3: CSALGGEGTDSQYF. The CDR3 DNA is TGCAGTGCCTTGGGGGGGGAAGGAACAGACAGTCAGTACTTC.

This chain links TRBV20-1 with TRBJ2-2; D call uncertain. CDR1 is DFQATT and CDR2 is SNEGSKA in the germline V gene (reference sequence). CDR3 length: 13 residues. Trimming stripped 3 bases from V and 0 bases from J, with 5 bases between. CDR3 sequence (DNA): TGCAGTGCTAGCTTCCCGAACACCGGGGAGCTGTTTTTT. This translates into CSASFPNTGELFF.

The chain recombines TRBV29-1 with TRBJ1-3, with a possible D match to TRBD1 (5 bases). Germline CDR1 and CDR2: SQVTM and ANQGSEA. This CDR3 comprises 13 residues. V was clipped by 6 bases and J by 0 bases, with 9 bases between them. The CDR3 coding sequence is TGCAGCGTCCGCGGGACCTCTGGAAACACCATATATTTT. As protein: CSVRGTSGNTIYF.

The J gene is TRBJ1-1, the V gene TRBV29-1; no clear D. The CDR3 spans 14 residues. Germline loops: CDR1 SQVTM, CDR2 ANQGSEA. V dropped 0 bases and J dropped 5 bases, with 13 bases sitting between them. The CDR3 protein is CSVEDTGKKTEAFF. The CDR3, as DNA: TGCAGCGTTGAAGATACCGGGAAGAAGACTGAAGCTTTCTTT.

The chain uses TRBV5-1 and TRBJ2-3; D gene uncertain. With 1 base removed from V and 5 bases from J, the gap between germline ends came to 11 bases. This CDR3 has 14 residues. Germline values: CDR1 SGHRS, CDR2 YFSETQ. As DNA, the CDR3 is TGCGCCAGCAGCTTGAAGTCAGCAGGAGATACGCAGTATTTT. This sequence encodes CASSLKSAGDTQYF.

This clonotype was counted only a few times. The gene calls are TRBV12-3 or TRBV12-4 and TRBJ2-7; D call uncertain. The CDR3 extends over 11 amino acids. Trimming took off 6 bases at V and 4 bases at J, with 7 bases between the two ends. The CDR3 region has the DNA TGTGCCAGCAGCAATCTTTACGAGCAGTACTTC. Its protein product is CASSNLYEQYF.

This clonotype was picked up many times. The chain recombines TRBV5-1 with TRBJ2-3; TRBD2 might be the D (6 bases). Germline CDR1 and CDR2: SGHRS and YFSETQ. Trimming left V 3 bases short and J 4 bases short, with 18 bases between. The CDR3 extends over 16 amino acids. The CDR3 loop is CASSSLPRREADTQYF. The CDR3 region has the DNA TGCGCCAGCAGCTCCCTCCCCCGCAGGGAGGCAGATACGCAGTATTTT.

The V gene is TRBV20-1, the J gene TRBJ2-7; 14 bases align to TRBD2. Trimming took 6 bases from V and 7 from J; bases not matched to a gene: 8. In germline, CDR1 is DFQATT, CDR2 SNEGSKA (reference sequence). This CDR3 spans 14 amino acids. This CDR3 is CSALGLAGVREQYF. The DNA for the CDR3 is TGCAGTGCCCTGGGACTAGCGGGAGTTCGGGAGCAGTACTTC.

The rearrangement links TRBV24-1 to TRBJ2-5, with a weak D call TRBD1 (6 bases). The CDR3 sequence is 16 residues long. Trimming pared 5 bases from V and 5 bases from J, leaving 20 bases between. Germline values: CDR1 KGHDR, CDR2 SFDVKD. DNA of the CDR3: TGTGCCACCAGTGGAGGGGGTCCGGGCTATGAGGAGACCCAGTACTTC. Its translation is CATSGGGPGYEETQYF.

The chain combines TRBV15 with TRBJ1-4, with TRBD1 as a possible D gene (6 bases). Germline loops: CDR1 LNHNV, CDR2 YYDKDF (reference sequence). This CDR3 is 18 amino acids long. With 0 bases removed from V and 0 bases from J, the gap between germline ends came to 14 bases. The CDR3 spells CATSRDTRTDATNEKLFF. The CDR3, as DNA: TGTGCCACCAGCAGAGACACCCGGACAGATGCAACTAATGAAAAACTGTTTTTT.

This clonotype has just a few counts. This sequence joins TRBV7-6 and TRBJ2-3, with TRBD2 identical over 14 bases. The ends lost 5 bases at V and 9 bases at J; junction bases unmatched: 7. Per germline, CDR1 SGHVS and CDR2 FNYEAQ. CDR3 length: 15 residues. This CDR3 reads CASSGGLAGVGTQYF. As DNA, the CDR3 is TGTGCCAGCAGCGGGGGACTAGCGGGGGTAGGAACGCAGTATTTT. Drawing the rest from reference TRBV7-6 and TRBJ2-3, the complete variable domain is GAGVSQSPRYKVTKRGQDVALRCDPISGHVSLYWYRQALGQGPEFLTYFNYEAQQDKSGLPNDRFSAERPEGSISTLTIQRTEQRDSAMYRCASSGGLAGVGTQYFGPGTRLTVL.

The sample holds a few counts of this clonotype. This chain joins TRBV7-2 and TRBJ2-3; D not certain. Per the germline V gene, CDR1 is SGHTA and CDR2 is FQGNSA. The CDR3 totals 14 residues. The V end lost 4 bases, the J end lost 0 bases, and 8 bases lay between the germline ends. CDR3 sequence: CASSSGDSTDTQYF. The CDR3 DNA follows: TGTGCCAGCAGCTCAGGTGACAGCACAGATACGCAGTATTTT. Based on the CDR3 plus reference TRBV7-2 and TRBJ2-3, the full variable domain is GAGVSQSPSNKVTEKGKDVELRCDPISGHTALYWYRQSLGQGLEFLIYFQGNSAPDKSGLPSDRFSAERTGGSVSTLTIQRTQQEDSAVYLCASSSGDSTDTQYFGPGTRLTVL.

This clonotype was counted a few times. V usage is TRBV18 and J usage is TRBJ2-1, with TRBD1 identical over 9 bases. V lost 1 base to trimming and J lost 5 bases; unmatched junction nucleotides: 6. Germline-derived CDR1 and CDR2 are KGHSH and LQKENI. CDR3 length: 16 residues. CDR3 protein: CASSPLEQGANNEQFF. CDR3 nucleotide sequence: TGTGCCAGCTCACCACTTGAACAGGGGGCTAACAATGAGCAGTTCTTC.

The CDR3 loop is CATSRGAAGQGTVGWNQPQHF. The CDR3 DNA sequence: TGTGCCACCAGCAGAGGTGCCGCGGGACAGGGAACAGTAGGATGGAATCAGCCCCAGCATTTT. The chain carries TRBV15 and TRBJ1-5; 9 bases fit TRBD1. CDR3 size: 21 residues. V trimming: 1 base; J trimming: 4 bases; junction bases outside the gene matches: 20. CDR1 LNHNV and CDR2 YYDKDF come from the germline V gene (reference sequence). The entire variable domain, with the rest obtained from reference TRBV15 and TRBJ1-5, is as follows: DAMVIQNPRYQVTQFGKPVTLSCSQTLNHNVMYWYQQKSSQAPKLLFHYYDKDFNNEADTPDNFQSRRPNTSFCFLDIRSPGLGDTAMYLCATSRGAAGQGTVGWNQPQHFGDGTRLSIL.

V is TRBV12-3 or TRBV12-4 and J is TRBJ1-5; the D is unclear. V lost 3 bases, J lost 5 bases, and 8 bases lay in between. This CDR3 is built from 13 residues. In DNA, the CDR3 is TGTGCCAGCAGTTTTCGGGTTCATCAGCCCCAGCATTTT. Protein: CASSFRVHQPQHF.